The following is a T cell receptor beta chain sequence with its context. These data are taken from a study of blood T cell repertoires in COVID-19. As handled by the study authors: Nucleated cell counts were estimated from reference gene primer amplification. The data were produced by immunoSEQ multiplex PCR, yet TCRdb's version contains in-frame clones alone and is incomplete. V and J calls and clone size are copied from that table; D and trimming were computed from the DNA. The table shows about 210,000 clones, with around 83% occurring only once. What was sequenced was peripheral blood. The sequence came from a man in his fifties with active or convalescent COVID-19.

The DNA of the CDR3 is TGTGCCAGCAGACTGACATCGAGCTCTGGAAACACCATATATTTT. Its protein is CASRLTSSSGNTIYF. V and J are TRBV7-2 and TRBJ1-3; no firm D call. The germline gives CDR1 SGHTA, CDR2 FQGNSA. CDR3 length: 15 residues. Trimming pared 6 bases from V and 0 bases from J, leaving 12 bases between.